This T cell receptor (beta chain) emerged from a study of shared T cell receptors in the human thymus. Profiled with immunoSEQ multiplex PCR; TCRdb holds only in-frame clones, not every one. The sample lists about 660,000 clones, 70% to 90% occurring once. Germline CDR1 is LGHNT and CDR2 is FRNRAP. V was clipped by 4 bases and J by 2 bases; unmatched bases: 2. The CDR3 consists of 13 residues. This sample was also put to use in a study of human thymus T cells. Per that paper: Thymus pieces cut out during corrective heart surgery were the tissue that was used.

Sequenced material: thymocytes. V usage is TRBV12-5 and J usage is TRBJ2-7, with TRBD1 matching over 7 bases. The sequence derives from a boy under three years old with a congenital heart defect. The CDR3 sequence is CASGSGQAYEQYF. CDR3 in DNA: TGTGCTAGTGGTTCCGGACAGGCCTACGAGCAGTACTTC.